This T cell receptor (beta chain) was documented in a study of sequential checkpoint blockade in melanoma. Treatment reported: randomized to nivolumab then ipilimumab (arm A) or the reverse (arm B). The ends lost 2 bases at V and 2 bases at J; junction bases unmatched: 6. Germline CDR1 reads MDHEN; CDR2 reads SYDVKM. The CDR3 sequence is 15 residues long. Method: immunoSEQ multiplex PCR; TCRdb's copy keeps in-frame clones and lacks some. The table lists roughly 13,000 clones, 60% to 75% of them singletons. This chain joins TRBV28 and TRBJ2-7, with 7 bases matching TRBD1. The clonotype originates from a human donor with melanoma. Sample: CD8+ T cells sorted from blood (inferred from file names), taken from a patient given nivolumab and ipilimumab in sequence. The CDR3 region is CASSLVVQGAYEQYF. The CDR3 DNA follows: TGTGCCAGCAGTTTAGTCGTCCAGGGGGCCTACGAGCAGTACTTC.